This T cell receptor (beta chain) was captured in a study of T cell changes during pregnancy in multiple sclerosis. The assay was immunoSEQ multiplex PCR, and TCRdb's table has in-frame clones only and misses some. The data show tens of thousands of clones, over 80% seen once. The germline CDR1 and CDR2 sequences are MNHEY and SVGAGI. V lost 1 base, J lost 6 bases, and 11 bases stayed unmatched. CDR3 length: 16 residues. The rearrangement links TRBV6-5 to TRBJ2-7; 8 bases align to TRBD2. The sequence was collected from a female donor with multiple sclerosis, enrolled in a pregnancy study. Specimen: peripheral blood, collected in the first trimester of pregnancy. CDR3 DNA: TGTGCCAGCAGTTACTGTCCCGGGACTAGTAATTGCGAGCAGTACTTC. Protein sequence: CASSYCPGTSNCEQYF.